One sample yielded the 8 T cell receptor beta chains listed below, sequenced in a study of early T cells in non-severe SARS-CoV-2 infection. TCRdb used MiXCR to reprocess the 5' RACE reads, holding one entry per CDR3 protein. The data contain 65,000 to 80,000 distinct CDR3 sequences, around 13% of them seen just once; the ten biggest clones take up around 1.2%. The specimen was whole blood. The receptor source for this set is an adult who was a healthcare worker with PCR-confirmed SARS-CoV-2 infection or an uninfected control (not recorded which).

This clonotype was picked up many times. The rearrangement uses TRBV6-2 or TRBV6-3 and TRBJ2-7; possible D gene TRBD2, 7 bases. The CDR3 is 14 amino acids. V lost 6 bases and J lost 6, with 18 bases in between. The germline gives CDR1 MNHEY, CDR2 SVGEGT. The CDR3 loop is CASSRFAGATEQYF. The CDR3 nucleotides are TGTGCCAGCAGCCGCTTTGCGGGGGCGACCGAGCAGTACTTC.

This clonotype was counted at least ten times. This chain uses TRBV11-3 with TRBJ1-2; 8 bases are a match to TRBD1. V shed 10 bases and J 5 bases; nucleotides not matched to a gene: 18. This CDR3 has 16 residues. The V gene's germline CDR1 is SGHNT and CDR2 YENEEA. Here the CDR3 reads CATFPGTGEGRYGYTF. CDR3 nucleotides: TGTGCCACTTTCCCGGGGACAGGAGAGGGGCGTTATGGCTACACCTTC.

A few counts support this clonotype. The rearrangement links TRBV18 to TRBJ2-1; unclear D gene. Germline V lookup: CDR1 KGHSH, CDR2 LQKENI. V lost 2 bases, J lost 10 bases, and 6 bases lay in between. The CDR3 contains 11 residues. The CDR3 coding sequence is TGTGCCAGCTCACCATCCCTCGAGCAGTTCTTC. It specifies CASSPSLEQFF.

In this sample, this clonotype turned up a few times. The junction and the germline gene differ at one end; a read error may be behind it. The V and J genes are TRBV5-1 and TRBJ2-7, with 9 bases identical to TRBD1. The CDR3 is 15 residues long. From germline, CDR1 is SGHRS and CDR2 YFSETQ. This chain's CDR3 is CASSRQGQGSDEQYF. The CDR3 DNA reads TGCGCCAGCAGCCGTCAGGGACAGGGCTCCGACGAGCAGTACTTC.

This clonotype has a count of ten or more. The chain joins TRBV21-1 to TRBJ2-7; no check of the table's D call, TRBD2, against the DNA was made. TRBV21-1 counts as a pseudogene. The CDR3 consists of 13 residues. The CDR3 DNA reads TGTGCCAGCACCGGACTCTCGGCCTACGAGCAGTACTTC. It encodes CASTGLSAYEQYF.

This clonotype was seen only a few times. This sequence joins TRBV30 and TRBJ2-3; the match to TRBD2 covers 7 bases. J was trimmed by 2 bases and V by 2 bases; bases with no gene match: 10. Germline V gives CDR1 GTSNPN, CDR2 SVGIG (reference sequence). This CDR3 region has 16 residues. CDR3 in amino acids: CAWSPLWEGITDTQYF. CDR3 nucleotides: TGTGCCTGGAGTCCCCTCTGGGAGGGGATCACAGATACGCAGTATTTT.

This clonotype was observed a handful of times. The rearrangement uses TRBV7-9 and TRBJ1-4; 10 positions agree with TRBD1. Germline lookup yields CDR1 SEHNR and CDR2 FQNEAQ (reference sequence). The trim removed 5 bases at V and 4 bases at J, leaving 4 bases unmatched. The CDR3 extends over 15 amino acids. This chain's CDR3 is CASSAGTGDNEKLFF. In nucleotides, the CDR3 is TGTGCCAGCAGCGCCGGGACAGGGGATAATGAAAAACTGTTTTTT.

This clonotype was seen many times. The V gene is TRBV3-1, the J gene TRBJ2-6, with a tentative D call TRBD2 (5 bases). The CDR3 is made up of 17 amino acids. V was trimmed by 4 bases and J by 0 bases, leaving 13 bases between them. Germline CDR1 is LGHDT and CDR2 is YNNKEL (reference sequence). DNA for the CDR3: TGTGCCAGCAGCCTGGGAGATAGCAGCTCTGGGGCCAACGTCCTGACTTTC. This codes for CASSLGDSSSGANVLTF.